This is a list of T cell receptor beta chains from one sample in a study of T cell responses to AZD1222 COVID-19 vaccine. Profiling relied on immunoSEQ multiplex PCR, and the TCRdb table lists in-frame clones only, not all of them. The table shows tens of thousands of clones, with approximately 91% occurring only once. The source material was peripheral blood, sampled on day 0 of AZD1222 vaccination. These receptors were taken from an adult in good health. CDR3s include the opening cysteine and the closing phenylalanine or tryptophan. A D gene is named only where the DNA matches it firmly. The size field is filled for only some rows; it gives once, few, many or a size class.

clone_size	v_call	d_call	j_call	cdr3_aa	cdr3_nt
-	TRBV5-1	-	TRBJ2-2	CASSLDAGDAGELFF	TGCGCCAGCAGCTTGGATGCGGGCGACGCCGGGGAGCTGTTTTTT
-	TRBV28	TRBD2	TRBJ2-1	CASNSPGGVDNEQFF	TGTGCCAGCAATTCCCCGGGGGGGGTCGACAATGAGCAGTTCTTC
-	TRBV7-6	TRBD2	TRBJ2-1	CASSLVGRGAYNEQFF	TGTGCCAGCAGCTTAGTGGGGCGGGGGGCCTACAATGAGCAGTTCTTC
-	TRBV5-5	TRBD1	TRBJ1-5	CASSPGTGPNQPQHF	TGTGCCAGCAGCCCCGGGACAGGGCCCAATCAGCCCCAGCATTTT
-	TRBV2	-	TRBJ1-5	CASSDPNYSNQPQHF	TGTGCCAGCAGTGACCCAAATTATAGCAATCAGCCCCAGCATTTT
once	TRBV6-5	-	TRBJ2-7	CASSYSTGRGGYEQYF	TGTGCCAGCAGCTACTCTACCGGGAGAGGGGGCTACGAGCAGTACTTC
once	TRBV7-9	-	TRBJ1-2	CASSLFGTTSGYTF	TGTGCCAGCAGCTTATTCGGAACTACTTCTGGCTACACCTTC
few	TRBV4-3	-	TRBJ1-5	CASSQGTGTNQPQHF	TGCGCCAGCAGCCAGGGAACTGGGACGAATCAGCCCCAGCATTTT
-	TRBV27	-	TRBJ1-1	CASRTGTEAFF	TGTGCCAGCCGAACCGGCACTGAAGCTTTCTTT
-	TRBV4-3	-	TRBJ1-3	CASRALGSGNTIYF	TGCGCCAGCAGAGCCTTAGGGTCTGGAAACACCATATATTTT
once	TRBV3-1/TRBV3-2	-	TRBJ2-1	CASSPSRNEQFF	TGTGCCAGCAGCCCGTCCCGGAATGAGCAGTTCTTC
-	TRBV7-2	-	TRBJ2-1	CASSLLGVSYNEQFF	TGTGCCAGCAGCTTACTCGGGGTCTCCTACAATGAGCAGTTCTTC
-	TRBV5-1	TRBD2	TRBJ2-7	CASSLDLSGGPGSEQYF	TGCGCCAGCAGCTTGGATCTTAGCGGGGGACCAGGGTCCGAGCAGTACTTC
-	TRBV18	TRBD1	TRBJ1-4	CASSPPGQGAFYEKLFF	TGTGCCAGCTCACCACCGGGACAGGGGGCCTTTTATGAAAAACTGTTTTTT
-	TRBV11-2	TRBD1	TRBJ1-3	CASSDYRGSGNTIYF	TGTGCCAGCAGCGATTACAGGGGCTCTGGAAACACCATATATTTT
few	TRBV5-1	-	TRBJ1-6	CASSLGVSYNSPLHF	TGCGCCAGCAGCTTGGGGGTTTCCTATAATTCACCCCTCCACTTT
-	TRBV5-1	-	TRBJ2-3	CASSFIGQLRGTDTQYF	TGCGCCAGCAGCTTTATTGGCCAGCTACGGGGCACAGATACGCAGTATTTT
-	TRBV30	-	TRBJ2-4	CACPIGGYKNIQYF	TGTGCCTGCCCCATTGGAGGCTACAAAAACATTCAGTACTTC
-	TRBV3-1/TRBV3-2	-	TRBJ1-5	CASSFSGGNQPQHF	TGTGCCAGCAGCTTCTCTGGGGGCAATCAGCCCCAGCATTTT
-	TRBV29-1	-	TRBJ1-2	CSVQEKAYGYTF	TGCAGCGTTCAGGAGAAGGCCTATGGCTACACCTTC
-	TRBV15	-	TRBJ1-5	CATSRDFGGQPQHF	TGTGCCACCAGCAGAGACTTCGGAGGCCAGCCCCAGCATTTT
-	TRBV5-1	-	TRBJ1-6	CASSLVSVNSPLHF	TGCGCCAGCAGCTTGGTTTCAGTGAATTCACCCCTCCACTTT
-	TRBV14	-	TRBJ1-3	CASSGLLHSGNTIYF	TGTGCCAGCAGCGGGCTACTCCACTCTGGAAACACCATATATTTT
-	TRBV19	-	TRBJ2-2	CASSRSRHRNTGELFF	TGTGCCAGTAGTCGTTCCCGACACCGGAACACCGGGGAGCTGTTTTTT
once	TRBV7-3	-	TRBJ1-2	CASSLSQGSGGYTF	TGTGCCAGCAGCTTATCTCAGGGCTCAGGTGGCTACACCTTC
-	TRBV10-3	TRBD1	TRBJ1-1	CAIGQGDYTEAFF	TGTGCCATCGGACAGGGGGATTACACTGAAGCTTTCTTT
-	TRBV28	TRBD2	TRBJ2-7	CASSLVLGLGSYEQYF	TGTGCCAGCAGTTTAGTCCTGGGACTAGGGTCCTACGAGCAGTACTTC
-	TRBV29-1	-	TRBJ2-7	CSVVAGNSYEQYF	TGCAGCGTTGTCGCAGGGAATTCCTACGAGCAGTACTTC
-	TRBV19	-	TRBJ1-5	CASSTGQKNQPQHF	TGTGCCAGTAGTACCGGACAGAAAAATCAGCCCCAGCATTTT
-	TRBV4-3	-	TRBJ2-1	CASSRARGEQFF	TGCGCCAGCAGCCGAGCTCGTGGGGAGCAGTTCTTC
-	TRBV5-1	TRBD1	TRBJ1-5	CASSFTTGTNQPQHF	TGCGCCAGCAGCTTTACGACAGGGACCAATCAGCCCCAGCATTTT
once	TRBV9	-	TRBJ1-1	CASSAIGTPNTEAFF	TGTGCCAGCAGCGCAATCGGGACACCGAACACTGAAGCTTTCTTT
-	TRBV2	-	TRBJ1-2	CASSEEGDYGYTF	TGTGCCAGCAGTGAAGAGGGGGACTATGGCTACACCTTC